A selection of T cell receptor beta chains follows, all from one sample in a study of cytomegalovirus exposure and HLA in healthy donors. Only in-frame clones appear in the TCRdb table, and some are missing; sequencing was by immunoSEQ multiplex PCR. The repertoire consists of over 85,000 clones, with around 90% occurring once and the leading ten covering 1.9%. Specimen: PBMCs. The origin of the receptors is a woman aged 18-29 years in good health and CMV-seronegative. CDR3s include the opening cysteine and the closing phenylalanine or tryptophan. Each record gives: J gene, D gene, V gene, clone size, CDR3 protein, CDR3 DNA. The D gene is left open where the match is weak. Clone sizes are given selectively: once, few, many, or a class where the clone is expanded.

J gene: TRBJ1-4; D gene: .; V gene: TRBV6-5; clone size: .; CDR3 protein: CASSPLGATNEKLFF; CDR3 DNA: TGTGCCAGCAGCCCTTTAGGGGCAACTAATGAAAAACTGTTTTTT
J gene: TRBJ2-5; D gene: .; V gene: TRBV4-1; clone size: .; CDR3 protein: CASSQDEAGVGETQYF; CDR3 DNA: TGCGCCAGCAGCCAAGATGAGGCAGGGGTAGGAGAGACCCAGTACTTC
J gene: TRBJ1-1; D gene: .; V gene: TRBV30; clone size: .; CDR3 protein: CAWSVSLEAFF; CDR3 DNA: TGTGCCTGGAGTGTATCTCTTGAAGCTTTCTTT
J gene: TRBJ1-2; D gene: .; V gene: TRBV7-6; clone size: .; CDR3 protein: CASSLGGRQLNYGYTF; CDR3 DNA: TGTGCCAGCAGCTTAGGGGGGCGTCAGCTTAACTATGGCTACACCTTC
J gene: TRBJ2-1; D gene: .; V gene: TRBV7-3; clone size: once; CDR3 protein: CASSSLQYNEQFF; CDR3 DNA: TGTGCCAGCAGCTCCCTACAGTACAATGAGCAGTTCTTC
J gene: TRBJ1-2; D gene: TRBD1; V gene: TRBV5-8; clone size: .; CDR3 protein: CASSARTGQGGYGYTF; CDR3 DNA: TGTGCCAGCAGCGCGCGGACGGGACAGGGGGGATATGGCTACACCTTC
J gene: TRBJ1-1; D gene: .; V gene: TRBV19; clone size: .; CDR3 protein: CASSGQAGERAFF; CDR3 DNA: TGTGCCAGTAGTGGGCAAGCAGGGGAACGAGCTTTCTTT
J gene: TRBJ1-2; D gene: TRBD1; V gene: TRBV27; clone size: .; CDR3 protein: CASSLRDRGEKFSYGYTF; CDR3 DNA: TGTGCCAGCAGTTTAAGGGACAGGGGAGAGAAGTTTTCCTATGGCTACACCTTC
J gene: TRBJ2-7; D gene: TRBD1; V gene: TRBV27; clone size: .; CDR3 protein: CASSSTTGTGGYEQYF; CDR3 DNA: TGTGCCAGCAGTTCCACAACCGGGACAGGGGGATACGAGCAGTACTTC
J gene: TRBJ1-1; D gene: .; V gene: TRBV19; clone size: .; CDR3 protein: CASSIQSGRAFTEAFF; CDR3 DNA: TGTGCCAGTAGTATTCAATCGGGGAGGGCATTCACTGAAGCTTTCTTT
J gene: TRBJ2-7; D gene: TRBD2; V gene: TRBV7-2; clone size: .; CDR3 protein: CASSPFGGGAYEQYF; CDR3 DNA: TGTGCCAGCAGCCCCTTTGGCGGGGGGGCCTACGAGCAGTACTTC